This T cell receptor (beta chain) was profiled in a study of regulatory T cells in long-lasting Graves disease. Study results and caveats: Between persistent patients, around 2,900 public clonotypes were shared, exceeding the roughly 1,000 shared between new patients.

This clonotype was recorded a few times. Its antigen is not identified. The time point: newly diagnosed GD, antithyroid drugs for less than 3 months. PBMC-extracted RNA yielded the TCR library. Through Arm-PCR of CDR3 regions and iRepertoire HTBI primers, TCR beta libraries were built. TCRdb called the multiplex PCR reads again in MiXCR, with one record for every CDR3 protein. This table has about 240,000 distinct CDR3 sequences, roughly 21% appearing once. This clonotype originated in a female donor with Graves disease. The sample in question was peripheral blood mononuclear cells (PBMCs), obtained at new diagnosis, from a patient treated with antithyroid drugs.

CDR3 in DNA: TGCAGTGCTAGCCAGGGAGGGGGCGTTAATGAAAAACTGTTTTTT. Its protein product is CSASQGGGVNEKLFF. V gene TRBV20-1 combines with J gene TRBJ1-4; 7 bases are shared with TRBD1. CDR3 length equals 15 residues. Germline CDR1 reads DFQATT; CDR2 reads SNEGSKA (reference sequence). The trim removed 3 bases at V and 4 bases at J, leaving 8 bases unmatched.